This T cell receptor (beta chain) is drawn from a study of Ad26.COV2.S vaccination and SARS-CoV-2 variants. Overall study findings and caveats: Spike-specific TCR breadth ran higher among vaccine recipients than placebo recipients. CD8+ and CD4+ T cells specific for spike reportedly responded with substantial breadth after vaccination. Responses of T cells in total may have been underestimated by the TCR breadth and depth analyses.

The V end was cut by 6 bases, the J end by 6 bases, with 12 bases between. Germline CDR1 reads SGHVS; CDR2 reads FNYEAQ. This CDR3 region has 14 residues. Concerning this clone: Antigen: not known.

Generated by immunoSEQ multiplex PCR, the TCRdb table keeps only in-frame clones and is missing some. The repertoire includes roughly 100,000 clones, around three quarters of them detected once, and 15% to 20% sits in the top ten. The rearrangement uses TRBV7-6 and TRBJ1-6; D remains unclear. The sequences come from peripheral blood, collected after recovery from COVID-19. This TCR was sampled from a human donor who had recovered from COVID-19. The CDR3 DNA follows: TGTGCCAGCAGATTGGCGGACCGTAATTCACCCCTCCACTTT. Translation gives CASRLADRNSPLHF.